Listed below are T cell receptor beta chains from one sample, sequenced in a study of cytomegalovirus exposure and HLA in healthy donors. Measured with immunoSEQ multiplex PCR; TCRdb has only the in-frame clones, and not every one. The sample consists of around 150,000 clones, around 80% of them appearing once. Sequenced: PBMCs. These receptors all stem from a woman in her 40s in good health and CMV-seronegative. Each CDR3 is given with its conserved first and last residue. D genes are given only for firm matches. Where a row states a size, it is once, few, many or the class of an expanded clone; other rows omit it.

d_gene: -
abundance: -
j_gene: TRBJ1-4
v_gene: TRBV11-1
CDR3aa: CASSEGQGQEKLFF
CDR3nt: TGTGCCAGCAGCGAGGGGCAGGGACAAGAAAAACTGTTTTTT

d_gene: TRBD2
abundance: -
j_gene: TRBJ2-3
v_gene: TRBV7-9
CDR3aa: CASSPTSGATDTQYF
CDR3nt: TGTGCCAGCAGCCCGACTAGCGGCGCCACAGATACGCAGTATTTT

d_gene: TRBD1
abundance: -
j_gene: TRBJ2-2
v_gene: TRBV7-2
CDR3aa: CASSLTTGTARTGELFF
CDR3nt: TGTGCCAGCAGCTTAACCACCGGGACAGCTAGGACCGGGGAGCTGTTTTTT

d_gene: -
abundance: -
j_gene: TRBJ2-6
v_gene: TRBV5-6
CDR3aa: CASSLRGGSGANVLTF
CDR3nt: TGTGCCAGCAGCTTACGGGGAGGCTCTGGGGCCAACGTCCTGACTTTC

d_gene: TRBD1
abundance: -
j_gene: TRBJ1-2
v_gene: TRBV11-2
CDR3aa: CASRELQGASYGYTF
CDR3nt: TGTGCCAGCAGGGAACTACAGGGGGCGTCCTATGGCTACACCTTC

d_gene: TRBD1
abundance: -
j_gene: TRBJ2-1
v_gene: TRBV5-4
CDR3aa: CASSRDSNEQFF
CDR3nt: TGTGCCAGCAGCAGGGACAGCAATGAGCAGTTCTTC

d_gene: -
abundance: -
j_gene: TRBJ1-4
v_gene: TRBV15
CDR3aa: CATSRDRSELGLFF
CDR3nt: TGTGCCACCAGCAGAGATAGGTCGGAGTTAGGACTGTTTTTT

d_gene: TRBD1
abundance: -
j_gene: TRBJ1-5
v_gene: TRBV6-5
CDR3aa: CASSPGQGTHQPQHF
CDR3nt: TGTGCCAGCAGTCCGGGACAGGGGACCCATCAGCCCCAGCATTTT

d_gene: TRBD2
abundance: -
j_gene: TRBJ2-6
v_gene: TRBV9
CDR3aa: CASSKRLAGSGANVLTF
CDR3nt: TGTGCCAGCAGCAAGAGACTAGCGGGCTCTGGGGCCAACGTCCTGACTTTC

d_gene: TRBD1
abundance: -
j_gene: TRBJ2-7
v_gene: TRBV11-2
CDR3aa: CASRSLGQGIAYF
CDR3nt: TGTGCCAGCAGGTCCTTGGGACAGGGGATCGCGTACTTC

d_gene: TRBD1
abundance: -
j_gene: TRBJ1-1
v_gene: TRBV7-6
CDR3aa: CASSPGQGKNTEAFF
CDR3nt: TGTGCCAGCAGCCCAGGACAGGGAAAGAACACTGAAGCTTTCTTT

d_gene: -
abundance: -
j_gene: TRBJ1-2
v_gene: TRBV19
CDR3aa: CASSTEEGGYTF
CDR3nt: TGTGCCAGTAGTACGGAGGAGGGTGGCTACACCTTC

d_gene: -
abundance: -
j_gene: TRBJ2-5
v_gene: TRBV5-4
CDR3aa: CASSLDGSGRKTQYF
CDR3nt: TGTGCCAGCAGCTTGGACGGTAGCGGTCGAAAGACCCAGTACTTC

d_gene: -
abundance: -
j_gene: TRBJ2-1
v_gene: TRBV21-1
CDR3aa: CASSLGALLAGDNSEQFF
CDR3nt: TGTGCCAGCAGCCTTGGGGCCCTTTTAGCGGGAGATAATTCTGAGCAGTTCTTC

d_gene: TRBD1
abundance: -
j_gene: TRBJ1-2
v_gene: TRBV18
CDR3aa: CASSWDRAYGYTF
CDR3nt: TGTGCCAGCTCATGGGACAGGGCCTATGGCTACACCTTC

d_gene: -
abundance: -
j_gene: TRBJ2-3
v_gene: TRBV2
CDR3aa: CASTPRTLAPSTDTQYF
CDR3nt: TGTGCCAGCACTCCTAGGACCCTAGCGCCAAGCACAGATACGCAGTATTTT

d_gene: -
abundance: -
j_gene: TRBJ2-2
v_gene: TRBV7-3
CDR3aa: CASSLAGSGAGELFF
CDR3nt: TGTGCCAGCAGCTTGGCGGGCTCGGGGGCCGGGGAGCTGTTTTTT

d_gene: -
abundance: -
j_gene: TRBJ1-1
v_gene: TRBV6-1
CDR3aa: CASNYLGGEAFF
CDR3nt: TGTGCCAGCAATTATCTTGGAGGGGAAGCTTTCTTT

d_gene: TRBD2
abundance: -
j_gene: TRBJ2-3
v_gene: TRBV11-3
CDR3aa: CASSFRGRPATDTQYF
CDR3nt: TGTGCCAGCAGCTTTCGCGGGAGACCGGCTACAGATACGCAGTATTTT

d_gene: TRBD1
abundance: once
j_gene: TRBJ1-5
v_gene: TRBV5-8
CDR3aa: CASSWDRGTSNQPQHF
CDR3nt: TGTGCCAGCAGTTGGGACAGGGGGACTAGCAATCAGCCCCAGCATTTT

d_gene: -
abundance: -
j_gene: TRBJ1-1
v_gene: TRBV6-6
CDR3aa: CACRRLNTEAFF
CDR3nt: TGTGCCTGTCGGAGGTTGAACACTGAAGCTTTCTTT

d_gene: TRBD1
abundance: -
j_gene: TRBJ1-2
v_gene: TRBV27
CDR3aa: CASSPRTGGDYGYTF
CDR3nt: TGTGCCAGCAGTCCTAGGACAGGGGGGGACTATGGCTACACCTTC

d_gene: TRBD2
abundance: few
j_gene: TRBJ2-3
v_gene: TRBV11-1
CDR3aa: CASSTGTSGRRDTQYF
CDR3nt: TGTGCCAGCAGCACCGGGACTAGCGGGAGGAGAGATACGCAGTATTTT

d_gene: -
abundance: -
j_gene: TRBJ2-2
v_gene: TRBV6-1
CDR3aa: CASRQENVGELFF
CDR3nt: TGTGCCAGCCGACAGGAAAATGTCGGGGAGCTGTTTTTT

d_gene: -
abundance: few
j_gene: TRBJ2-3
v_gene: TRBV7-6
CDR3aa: CASSSTTGGREWEGADTQYF
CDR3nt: TGTGCCAGCAGCTCAACTACAGGGGGAAGAGAGTGGGAGGGGGCAGATACGCAGTATTTT

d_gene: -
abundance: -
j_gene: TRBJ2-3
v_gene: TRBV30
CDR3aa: CAWSAGGGPTDTQYF
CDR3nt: TGTGCCTGGTCCGCCGGTGGGGGCCCGACAGATACGCAGTATTTT

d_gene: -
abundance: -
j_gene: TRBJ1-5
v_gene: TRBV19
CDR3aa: CASSIRGSNQPQHF
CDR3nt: TGTGCCAGTAGTATAAGGGGGTCCAATCAGCCCCAGCATTTT

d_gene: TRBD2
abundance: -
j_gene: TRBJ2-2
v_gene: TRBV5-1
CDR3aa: CASSIAGGLTGELFF
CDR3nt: TGCGCCAGCAGTATAGCGGGAGGGCTAACCGGGGAGCTGTTTTTT

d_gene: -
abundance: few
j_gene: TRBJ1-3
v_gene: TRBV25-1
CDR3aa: CASSLSGNTIYF
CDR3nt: TGTGCCAGCAGTCTCTCTGGAAACACCATATATTTT

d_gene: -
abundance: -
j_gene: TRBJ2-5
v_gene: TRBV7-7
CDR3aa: CASSLAGAGEETQYF
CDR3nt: TGTGCTAGCAGCTTAGCAGGGGCGGGAGAAGAGACCCAGTACTTC

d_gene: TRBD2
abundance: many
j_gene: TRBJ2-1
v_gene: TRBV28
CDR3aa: CASSGSYGGRGDEQFF
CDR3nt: TGTGCCAGCTCCGGGTCCTATGGGGGACGGGGGGATGAGCAGTTCTTC

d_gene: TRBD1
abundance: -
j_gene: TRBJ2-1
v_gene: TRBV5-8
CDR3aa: CASSLVSPGGNEQFF
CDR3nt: TGTGCCAGCAGCTTGGTGTCCCCAGGGGGCAATGAGCAGTTCTTC

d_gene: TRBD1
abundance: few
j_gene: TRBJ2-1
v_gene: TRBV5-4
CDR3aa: CASSSDRGGHNEQFF
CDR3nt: TGTGCCAGCAGCTCGGACAGGGGGGGACACAATGAGCAGTTCTTC

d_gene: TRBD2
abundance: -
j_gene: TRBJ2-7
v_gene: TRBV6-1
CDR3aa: CASSAFGSGGSYEQYF
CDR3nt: TGTGCCAGCAGTGCCTTTGGTAGCGGGGGTTCCTACGAGCAGTACTTC

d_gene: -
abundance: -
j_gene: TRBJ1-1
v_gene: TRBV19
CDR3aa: CASIRGGAGESNTEAFF
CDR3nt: TGTGCCAGTATCCGAGGCGGGGCAGGTGAGAGTAACACTGAAGCTTTCTTT

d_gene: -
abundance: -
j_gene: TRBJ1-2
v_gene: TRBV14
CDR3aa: CASSQVAGVVYGYTF
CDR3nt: TGTGCCAGCAGCCAAGTGGCAGGGGTCGTGTATGGCTACACCTTC

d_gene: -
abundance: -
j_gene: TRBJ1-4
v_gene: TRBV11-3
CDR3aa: CASSLATPGSRGKLFF
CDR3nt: TGTGCCAGCAGCTTAGCAACGCCGGGATCTCGGGGAAAACTGTTTTTT

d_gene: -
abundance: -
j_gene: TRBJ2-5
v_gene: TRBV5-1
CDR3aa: CASTRAGETQYF
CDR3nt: TGCGCCAGCACCCGAGCGGGAGAGACCCAGTACTTC

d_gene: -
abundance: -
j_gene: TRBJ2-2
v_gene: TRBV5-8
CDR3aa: CASSADRGGSTGELFF
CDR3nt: TGTGCCAGCAGCGCCGACAGGGGCGGGAGCACCGGGGAGCTGTTTTTT

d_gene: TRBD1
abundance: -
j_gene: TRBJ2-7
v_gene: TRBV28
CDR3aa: CASSLSTGMSEQYF
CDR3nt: TGTGCCAGCAGTTTATCGACAGGGATGAGCGAGCAGTACTTC

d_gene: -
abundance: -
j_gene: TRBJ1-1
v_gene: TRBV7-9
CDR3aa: CASTPLRGGTEAFF
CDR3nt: TGTGCCAGCACCCCCCTCCGAGGGGGCACTGAAGCTTTCTTT